This T cell receptor beta chain was identified during a study of cytomegalovirus exposure and HLA in healthy donors. Findings and caveats of the study: According to reports, the classifier identified cytomegalovirus status with high specificity and sensitivity. A subsequent analysis found that TCR clusters from the first cohort also tended to co-occur in the 90 to 150 validation repertoires, with 90% to 95% of cluster scores above 0. The authors enumerated around 150 TCR beta chains as linked to cytomegalovirus. In vitro testing confirmed a few CMV-associated chains as specific for CMV antigens.

The CDR3 is made up of 13 amino acids. Losses at the gene ends were 3 bases for V and 5 bases for J; bases not matched to a gene: 3. Germline V gene lookup returns CDR1 MGHDK and CDR2 SYGVNS. Assay: immunoSEQ multiplex PCR; the TCRdb copy retains only in-frame clones and omits some. Of 60,000 to 75,000 clones in the sample, roughly 94% are singletons; the top ten hold over 6.5%. As concerns this clone: The antigen is undetermined.

The chain joins TRBV25-1 to TRBJ2-5, with 7 bases fitting TRBD2. The sample consisted of PBMCs. This clonotype was obtained from a woman between 18 and 30 years old in good health and CMV-seropositive. DNA of the CDR3: TGTGCCAGCAGTGATGCGGGAGTGGAGACCCAGTACTTC. This translates into CASSDAGVETQYF. The entire variable domain, with the rest obtained from reference TRBV25-1 and TRBJ2-5, is as follows: EADIYQTPRYLVIGTGKKITLECSQTMGHDKMYWYQQDPGMELHLIHYSYGVNSTEKGDLSSESTVSRIRTEHFPLTLESARPSHTSQYLCASSDAGVETQYFGPGTRLLVL.